This T cell receptor beta chain was obtained from a study of T cell responses to AZD1222 COVID-19 vaccine. This table comes from immunoSEQ multiplex PCR, and its TCRdb copy is limited to in-frame clones, with some not included. The sample has roughly 100,000 clones; almost 90% are singletons. V shed 3 bases and J 5 bases; nucleotides not matched to a gene: 3. There are 13 residues in the CDR3. About this clone: What it recognizes is unknown.

Points from the study as a whole: Mostly white British, mostly female donors; authors suggested clonal diversity may be underestimated. Nearly half of spike-specific TCRs reportedly target variant regions that are unmutated in the B.1.351 and B.1.1.7 variants.

The receptor was derived from an adult in good health. This sample comprised peripheral blood, obtained on day 0 of AZD1222 vaccination. The chain combines TRBV12-3 or TRBV12-4 with TRBJ1-1; 7 nucleotides align to TRBD1. The CDR3 region has the DNA TGTGCCAGCAGTTTCAACAGGGGAACTGAAGCTTTCTTT. It codes for CASSFNRGTEAFF.